Listed here are 20 T cell receptor beta chains from one sample, sequenced in a study of T cells after yellow fever vaccination. From the 5' RACE reads, TCRdb called clonotypes with MiXCR, one entry per CDR3 protein. The table includes approximately 150,000 distinct CDR3 sequences, 9.3% detected once. Here the sequenced sample was CD8+ T cells sorted from PBMCs, taken 45 days after the yellow fever booster vaccination. All receptors come from a man between 18 and 29 years old who received the YFV17D yellow fever vaccine.

The rearrangement joins TRBV29-1 to TRBJ2-1, with D hard to call. The V gene lost 2 bases and the J gene lost 0 bases, with 5 bases spanning the gap. This CDR3 region has 13 residues. Germline CDR1 SQVTM, CDR2 ANQGSEA. CDR3 sequence (DNA): TGCAGCGTTGAATACAGCTCCTACAATGAGCAGTTCTTC. Protein product: CSVEYSSYNEQFF.

This chain links TRBV20-1 with TRBJ2-1; D unclear. This CDR3 has 13 amino acids. V dropped 4 bases and J dropped 4 bases, with 11 bases sitting between them. CDR1 DFQATT and CDR2 SNEGSKA come from the germline V gene (reference sequence). CDR3 region: CSATTESYNEQFF. Here the CDR3 DNA reads TGCAGTGCTACGACTGAGTCGTACAATGAGCAGTTCTTC.

This clonotype was seen more than once but under ten times. The CDR3 nucleotides are TGTGCCAGCAGCGTAGGCCCGGGGGCAGTCTACGAGCAGTACGTC. Residues: CASSVGPGAVYEQYV. This chain links TRBV28 with TRBJ2-7, with D perhaps TRBD1 or TRBD2 (6 bases each). Germline CDR1 is MDHEN and CDR2 is SYDVKM. The V and J ends lost 6 bases and 3 bases respectively, with 18 bases between them. CDR3 length: 15 amino acids.

J is TRBJ1-5 and V is TRBV6-2 or TRBV6-3; tentatively, D is TRBD1 (6 bases). The CDR3 runs 21 residues. Germline CDR1 and CDR2: MNHEY and SVGEGT. V was cut by 4 bases and J by 2 bases, with 30 bases left in between. This CDR3 reads CASSFHPTTGLGYGGNQPQHF. As DNA, the CDR3 is TGTGCCAGCAGTTTCCACCCTACTACAGGGCTGGGATATGGTGGCAATCAGCCCCAGCATTTT.

The genes are TRBV6-5 and TRBJ2-7, with 7 positions matching TRBD1. This CDR3 has 14 residues. Germline values: CDR1 MNHEY, CDR2 SVGAGI. The junction had 7 bases not matched to a gene; V was cut back by 8 bases and J by 0 bases. The DNA for the CDR3 is TGTGCCAGCCCAGACAGGGCGAGCTCCTACGAGCAGTACTTC. It translates to CASPDRASSYEQYF.

This clonotype came up a few times. This chain joins TRBV7-2 and TRBJ2-3, with 8 bases aligning to TRBD2. This CDR3 is built from 15 residues. Trimming removed 1 base from V and 0 bases from J; junction bases left unmatched: 0. CDR1 SGHTA and CDR2 FQGNSA come from the germline V gene. CDR3 in amino acids: CASSLVAGSTDTQYF. The CDR3 DNA is TGTGCCAGCAGCTTAGTAGCGGGGAGCACAGATACGCAGTATTTT.

The V and J genes are TRBV7-9 and TRBJ2-3, with 9 bases fitting TRBD2. Germline loops: CDR1 SEHNR, CDR2 FQNEAQ (reference sequence). J lost 4 bases, V lost 3 bases, and 5 bases had no gene match. This CDR3 is 15 amino acids long. CDR3 amino acids: CASSFLSGGSDTQYF. CDR3 sequence (DNA): TGTGCCAGCAGCTTCCTTAGCGGGGGTTCAGATACGCAGTATTTT.

V gene TRBV6-1 combines with J gene TRBJ1-6; D unresolved. The CDR3 is 14 residues long. V dropped 3 bases and J dropped 5 bases, with 8 bases sitting between them. CDR1 is MNHNS, CDR2 SASEGT, per germline. DNA of the CDR3: TGTGCCAGCAGTGAGGGGTCCCATAATTCACCCCTCCACTTT. Residues: CASSEGSHNSPLHF.

This chain uses TRBV12-3 or TRBV12-4 with TRBJ2-5; D remains unclear. CDR3 length: 11 amino acids. Trimming took 3 bases from V and 4 from J, leaving 3 bases between them. The CDR3 sequence is CASSFTETQYF. As DNA, the CDR3 is TGTGCCAGCAGTTTTACAGAGACCCAGTACTTC.

This clonotype came up a few times. The gene calls are TRBV27 and TRBJ2-7; D uncertain. The germline V and J ends were trimmed by 0 bases and 3 bases, with 6 bases remaining between them. This CDR3 has 13 amino acids. From germline, CDR1 is MNHEY and CDR2 SMNVEV (reference sequence). The CDR3 loop reads CASSLSDGYEQYF. CDR3 nucleotides: TGTGCCAGCAGTTTATCGGACGGCTACGAGCAGTACTTC.

V usage is TRBV6-5 and J usage is TRBJ2-6; D is undetermined. There are 16 residues in the CDR3. Deletions cut 6 bases from V and 1 base from J, with 13 bases between. Per the germline V gene, CDR1 is MNHEY and CDR2 is SVGAGI. In DNA form, the CDR3 reads TGTGCCAGCAGGCTCAGAGGCACATCTGGGGCCAACGTCCTGACTTTC. Translation gives CASRLRGTSGANVLTF.

In DNA form, the CDR3 reads TGTGCCAGCAGCTTGTTGACGGGGCCCTCCTACGAGCAGTACGTC. This gives the protein CASSLLTGPSYEQYV. The chain joins TRBV5-5 to TRBJ2-7; either TRBD1 or TRBD2 may fit D (5 bases each). In germline, CDR1 is SGHKS, CDR2 YYEKEE (reference sequence). Trimming removed 1 base from V and 0 bases from J, with 11 bases in between. The CDR3 has 15 amino acids.

This clonotype came up a few times. V gene TRBV7-9 combines with J gene TRBJ2-7; 8 bases agree with TRBD1. With 5 bases clipped from V and 2 bases from J, the junction kept 17 bases outside the gene matches. The CDR3 totals 18 residues. CDR1 SEHNR and CDR2 FQNEAQ come from the germline V gene (reference sequence). The chain's CDR3 is CASSRSSGTGPNTYEQYV. DNA of the CDR3: TGTGCCAGCAGCCGGTCTTCAGGGACAGGCCCTAATACCTACGAGCAGTACGTC.

This clonotype has at least ten counts. The V and J genes are TRBV4-1 and TRBJ2-3, with D possibly TRBD2 on 5 matching bases. This CDR3 is 15 amino acids long. The germline V and J ends were trimmed by 1 base and 8 bases, with 16 bases remaining between them. In germline, CDR1 is MGHRA, CDR2 YSYEKL. DNA for the CDR3: TGCGCCAGCAGCCAAGTCCTAGCCGGATCGGGTACGCAGTATTTT. It encodes CASSQVLAGSGTQYF.

This clonotype was detected a few times. The chain carries TRBV6-2 or TRBV6-3 and TRBJ2-5; D unresolved. Germline CDR1 and CDR2: MNHEY and SVGEGT. Trimming removed 3 bases from V and 0 bases from J, with 8 bases in between. This CDR3 contains 14 residues. The CDR3 region has the DNA TGTGCCAGCAGTTATTGGACGGACCAAGAGACCCAGTACTTC. It is translated as CASSYWTDQETQYF.

The chain recombines TRBV4-3 with TRBJ2-1; 8 nucleotides agree with TRBD1. The CDR3 has 15 residues. Trimming at V came to 3 bases and at J to 4 bases, leaving 5 bases not matched to a gene. In germline, CDR1 is LGHNA, CDR2 YSLEER. CDR3 amino acids: CASSQDRDRYNEQFF. The CDR3 coding sequence is TGCGCCAGCAGCCAGGACCGGGACAGGTACAATGAGCAGTTCTTC.

The CDR3 region is CSAPLDRGASYEQYF. In DNA form, the CDR3 reads TGCAGTGCTCCACTGGACAGGGGGGCCTCCTACGAGCAGTACTTC. The V call is TRBV20-1, the J call TRBJ2-7; 10 bases line up with TRBD1. The CDR3 runs to 15 residues. The germline CDR1 and CDR2 sequences are DFQATT and SNEGSKA (reference sequence). Unmatched junction bases numbered 7, after V lost 5 bases and J lost 0 bases.

The CDR3 DNA follows: TGTGCCAGCAGCCAAGATGGAGGGATCCAAGAGACCCAGTACTTC. Protein sequence: CASSQDGGIQETQYF. The J gene is TRBJ2-5, the V gene TRBV3-1; D might be TRBD2 (6 bases). With 0 bases removed from V and 1 base from J, the gap between germline ends came to 9 bases. From germline, CDR1 is LGHDT and CDR2 YNNKEL (reference sequence). The CDR3 totals 15 residues.

The J gene is TRBJ1-5, the V gene TRBV12-3 or TRBV12-4; D uncertain. The CDR3 has 13 residues. V was cut by 4 bases and J by 7 bases, with 11 bases left in between. The CDR3: CASSWTLGQPQHF. The CDR3 nucleotides are TGTGCCAGCAGTTGGACCTTGGGGCAGCCCCAGCATTTT.

CDR3 loop: CASSQGTTNYNEQFF. The CDR3 DNA is TGCGCCAGCAGCCAAGGGACTACCAACTACAATGAGCAGTTCTTC. The chain recombines TRBV4-3 with TRBJ2-1, with D possibly TRBD2 on 6 matching bases. This CDR3 comprises 15 residues. The V gene lost 1 base and the J gene lost 3 bases, with 10 bases spanning the gap. Germline values: CDR1 LGHNA, CDR2 YSLEER.